The 24 T cell receptor beta chains presented below share a single source sample, sequenced in a study. TCRdb reprocessed the RT-PCR reads with MiXCR, giving one entry per CDR3 protein. The data hold more than 550,000 distinct CDR3 sequences, with approximately 14% observed a single time. Sequences were obtained from memory CD4+ T cells from blood. These TCRs come from a female donor in good health, serving as a healthy control.

The chain carries TRBV11-2 and TRBJ1-2; no reliable D call. The CDR3 totals 15 residues. The ends were cut back, 1 base at V and 6 bases at J, with 15 bases in the middle. Germline loops: CDR1 SGHAT, CDR2 FQNNGV. The CDR3 bases are TGTGCCAGCAGCTTAGCGGTCTGGGGAGAGGATGGCTACACCTTC. Protein: CASSLAVWGEDGYTF.

The sample holds many counts of this clonotype. This rearrangement joins TRBV4-3 to TRBJ1-5; D gene ambiguous. Trimming shortened V by 0 bases and J by 4 bases, and 7 bases separated the two germline ends. Germline CDR1 reads LGHNA; CDR2 reads YSLEER. This CDR3 comprises 14 residues. CDR3 bases: TGCGCCAGCAGCCAAGAGGCGGGGAATCAGCCCCAGCATTTT. It is translated as CASSQEAGNQPQHF.

This clonotype was seen a few times. J is TRBJ2-1 and V is TRBV5-1, with 8 positions matching TRBD1. V was pared by 0 bases and J by 9 bases, with 5 bases of the junction left unmatched. Germline lookup yields CDR1 SGHRS and CDR2 YFSETQ. CDR3 length: 14 amino acids. CDR3 in DNA: TGCGCCAGCAGCTTGGGACAGGGGCGTGCTGAGCAGTTCTTC. Its translation is CASSLGQGRAEQFF.

This clonotype came up a few times. This chain joins TRBV5-1 and TRBJ2-3, with 8 bases aligning to TRBD2. Germline values: CDR1 SGHRS, CDR2 YFSETQ. The CDR3 sequence is 15 residues long. Trimming removed 3 bases from V and 6 bases from J; junction bases left unmatched: 9. CDR3: CASSSGTSLRDTQYF. CDR3 DNA sequence: TGCGCCAGCAGCTCCGGGACTAGTTTGAGGGATACGCAGTATTTT. Using reference TRBV5-1 and TRBJ2-3 for the parts outside the CDR3, the full variable domain is KAGVTQTPRYLIKTRGQQVTLSCSPISGHRSVSWYQQTPGQGLQFLFEYFSETQRNKGNFPGRFSGRQFSNSRSEMNVSTLELGDSALYLCASSSGTSLRDTQYFGPGTRLTVL.

This chain uses TRBV12-3 or TRBV12-4 with TRBJ2-1; weak D call: TRBD2 (6 bases). This CDR3 is built from 15 residues. The V and J ends lost 2 bases and 4 bases respectively, with 12 bases between them. The CDR3 here is CASSLYAGRYNEQFF. CDR3 DNA: TGTGCCAGCAGTTTATATGCGGGACGTTACAATGAGCAGTTCTTC.

The chain is built from TRBV3-1 and TRBJ2-7; D gene ambiguous. The length of the CDR3 is 11 residues. The V gene's germline CDR1 is LGHDT and CDR2 YNNKEL (reference sequence). The V and J ends lost 0 bases and 8 bases respectively, with 5 bases between them. Here the CDR3 DNA reads TGTGCCAGCAGCCAAGACTCCCAGCAGTACTTC. Amino acids: CASSQDSQQYF.

This clonotype was recorded at least ten times. The CDR3 region has the DNA TGTGCCAGCAGCCAAGATTCTCGACAAGCCCAGGGGGCCTACGAGCAGTACTTC. Translation: CASSQDSRQAQGAYEQYF. This sequence joins TRBV4-2 and TRBJ2-7, with 7 bases aligning to TRBD1. Germline values: CDR1 LGHNA, CDR2 YNFKEQ. This CDR3 region has 18 residues. Trimming took 0 bases from V and 2 from J; bases not matched to a gene: 13.

This CDR3 is CSAHPPRTSGRETQYF. DNA for the CDR3: TGCAGTGCCCACCCACCCCGGACTAGCGGGAGAGAGACCCAGTACTTC. The gene calls are TRBV20-1 and TRBJ2-5; 13 bases are a match to TRBD2. The CDR3 covers 16 residues. The V and J ends lost 6 bases and 4 bases, in that order; junction bases with no gene match: 11. The germline V gene encodes CDR1 DFQATT and CDR2 SNEGSKA (reference sequence).

This clonotype showed up many times. The J gene is TRBJ2-1, the V gene TRBV12-3 or TRBV12-4; 8 positions match TRBD2. This CDR3 region has 14 residues. V shed 10 bases, J shed 8 bases, and the junction held 13 bases outside the gene matches. The CDR3 region is CATRERERADEQFF. CDR3 DNA: TGTGCCACCAGAGAGCGGGAGCGGGCGGATGAGCAGTTCTTC.

There are many counts of this clonotype. The V gene is TRBV20-1, the J gene TRBJ1-6, with D uncertain. The CDR3 runs to 14 residues. Per germline, CDR1 DFQATT and CDR2 SNEGSKA (reference sequence). The V and J ends lost 6 bases and 10 bases respectively, with 19 bases between them. Here the CDR3 DNA reads TGCAGTGCAATGGACGGAAACCTTATGTCACCCCTCCACTTT. Amino acids: CSAMDGNLMSPLHF.

The chain joins TRBV7-3 to TRBJ1-1; 8 bases are a match to TRBD1. The CDR3 has 15 amino acids. The ends lost 5 bases at V and 4 bases at J; junction bases unmatched: 9. Germline CDR1 is SGHTA and CDR2 is FQGTGA. The CDR3 is CASSPTGGSGTEAFF. CDR3 coding DNA: TGTGCCAGCAGCCCCACAGGGGGAAGCGGCACTGAAGCTTTCTTT.

This sequence joins TRBV6-6 and TRBJ2-3, with D tentatively TRBD1 (6 bases). Germline V gene sequence: CDR1 MNHNY, CDR2 SVGAGI (reference sequence). The CDR3 is made up of 16 amino acids. V was pared by 8 bases and J by 0 bases, with 18 bases between. CDR3 sequence reads: CASRQGWRTSTDTQYF. CDR3 sequence (DNA): TGTGCCAGCCGTCAGGGGTGGCGGACTAGCACAGATACGCAGTATTTT.

Ten or more counts support this clonotype. The rearrangement links TRBV5-4 to TRBJ1-1; weak D call: TRBD1 (5 bases). Germline-derived CDR1 and CDR2 are SGHNT and YYREEE (reference sequence). V lost 4 bases, J lost 3 bases, and 19 bases lay in between. The CDR3 is 16 amino acids. The CDR3 protein is CASSPSGHPQDTEAFF. CDR3 DNA: TGTGCCAGCAGCCCGTCGGGGCATCCACAGGACACTGAAGCTTTCTTT.

This clonotype was seen only a few times. The chain joins TRBV12-3 or TRBV12-4 to TRBJ2-1, with D possibly called TRBD1 or TRBD2 (6 bases each). The length of the CDR3 is 15 residues. V lost 5 bases, J lost 5 bases, and 16 bases lay in between. DNA of the CDR3: TGTGCCAGCAGTCCTTTTAGGGGGGACAACAATGAGCAGTTCTTC. Translated: CASSPFRGDNNEQFF.

The table lists this clonotype with many counts. The chain is built from TRBV20-1 and TRBJ2-1; tentatively, D is TRBD2 (6 bases). The germline V and J ends were trimmed by 5 bases and 7 bases, with 21 bases remaining between them. The CDR3 is 15 amino acids. Germline CDR1 DFQATT, CDR2 SNEGSKA (reference sequence). The CDR3 is CSAESRLGFINEQFF. CDR3 bases: TGCAGTGCTGAGTCTCGACTAGGTTTTATTAATGAGCAGTTCTTC.

V is TRBV6-2 or TRBV6-3 and J is TRBJ2-2, with TRBD1 as a possible D gene (5 bases). The ends were cut back, 8 bases at V and 6 bases at J, with 19 bases in the middle. Germline CDR1 reads MNHEY; CDR2 reads SVGEGT. The CDR3 contains 15 residues. The CDR3 sequence: CASSSDTLNAGELFF. The CDR3 DNA follows: TGTGCCAGCTCGTCGGACACCCTAAATGCCGGGGAGCTGTTTTTT.

This clonotype was seen at least ten times. This chain joins TRBV5-5 and TRBJ1-4; D not resolved. The CDR3 has 14 amino acids. V shed 0 bases and J shed 5 bases, with 8 bases lying between them. Germline V gene lookup returns CDR1 SGHKS and CDR2 YYEKEE (reference sequence). The CDR3 region is CASSLEWGNEKLFF. The DNA of the CDR3 is TGTGCCAGCAGCTTGGAATGGGGAAATGAAAAACTGTTTTTT.

This clonotype has just a few counts. The chain uses TRBV5-1 and TRBJ1-5, with TRBD1 identical over 8 bases. V shed 4 bases and J 5 bases; nucleotides not matched to a gene: 11. Germline assignment: CDR1 SGHRS and CDR2 YFSETQ. CDR3 length: 16 residues. CDR3 nucleotides: TGCGCCAGCAGCCTCGGGACAGGACCAAGGGATCAGCCCCAGCATTTT. Encoded protein: CASSLGTGPRDQPQHF. Full variable domain (missing parts from reference TRBV5-1 and TRBJ1-5): KAGVTQTPRYLIKTRGQQVTLSCSPISGHRSVSWYQQTPGQGLQFLFEYFSETQRNKGNFPGRFSGRQFSNSRSEMNVSTLELGDSALYLCASSLGTGPRDQPQHFGDGTRLSIL.

Concerning this clonotype: This may come from a read error, since a much larger clone is one base off. The chain employs TRBV15 and TRBJ1-1; no clear D. Trimming shortened V by 0 bases and J by 1 base, and 6 bases separated the two germline ends. The CDR3 runs to 14 residues. Germline CDR1 LNHNV, CDR2 YYDKDF (reference sequence). This CDR3 reads CATSRDIRNTEAFF. CDR3 nucleotides: TGTGCCACCAGCAGAGATATCAGGAACACTGAAGCTTTCTTT. The full variable domain, rest sourced from reference TRBV15 and TRBJ1-1, is DAMVIQNPRYQVTQFGKPVTLSCSQTLNHNVMYWYQQKSSQAPKLLFHYYDKDFNNEADTPDNFQSRRPNTSFCFLDIRSPGLGDTAMYLCATSRDIRNTEAFFGQGTRLTVV.

The sample holds a few counts of this clonotype. This chain uses TRBV20-1 with TRBJ2-1; D is perhaps TRBD1 or TRBD2 (5 bases each). Germline V gene lookup returns CDR1 DFQATT and CDR2 SNEGSKA (reference sequence). Trimming shortened V by 5 bases and J by 6 bases, and 17 bases separated the two germline ends. The CDR3 loop spans 14 amino acids. The CDR3 sequence: CSAASGTWGNEQFF. The CDR3 DNA reads as TGCAGTGCTGCTTCCGGGACGTGGGGCAATGAGCAGTTCTTC.

The chain is built from TRBV19 and TRBJ2-5; D is unclear. Germline CDR1 and CDR2: LNHDA and SQIVND (reference sequence). This CDR3 is built from 14 residues. V was clipped by 6 bases and J by 7 bases, with 18 bases between them. The CDR3 loop reads CASSPTAFFGTQYF. The CDR3 region has the DNA TGTGCCAGTAGCCCCACGGCCTTCTTCGGGACCCAGTACTTC.

The chain uses TRBV14 and TRBJ2-2; no clear D. The CDR3 sequence is 17 residues long. In germline, CDR1 is SGHDN, CDR2 FVKESK. The V end lost 0 bases, the J end lost 3 bases, and 14 bases lay between the germline ends. In DNA form, the CDR3 reads TGTGCCAGCAGCCAAGATGGGTTTGGGCCCTACACCGGGGAGCTGTTTTTT. It specifies CASSQDGFGPYTGELFF. Looking up the rest from reference TRBV14 and TRBJ2-2 gives the full variable domain: EAGVTQFPSHSVIEKGQTVTLRCDPISGHDNLYWYRRVMGKEIKFLLHFVKESKQDESGMPNNRFLAERTGGTYSTLKVQPAELEDSGVYFCASSQDGFGPYTGELFFGEGSRLTVL.

The genes are TRBV20-1 and TRBJ2-6, with 7 nucleotides matching TRBD1. There are 18 residues in the CDR3. In germline, CDR1 is DFQATT, CDR2 SNEGSKA (reference sequence). The V and J ends lost 0 bases and 0 bases, in that order; junction bases with no gene match: 8. The CDR3 region is CSARDPTGDTSGANVLTF. As DNA, the CDR3 is TGCAGTGCTAGAGATCCCACAGGGGATACCTCTGGGGCCAACGTCCTGACTTTC.

V usage is TRBV6-1 and J usage is TRBJ1-1; 7 nucleotides match TRBD1. Trimming took 2 bases from V and 10 from J; bases not matched to a gene: 4. The CDR3 consists of 12 residues. The V gene's germline CDR1 is MNHNS and CDR2 SASEGT. CDR3 protein: CASSERDRGAFF. DNA for the CDR3: TGTGCCAGCAGTGAACGGGACAGAGGAGCTTTCTTT.